A selection of T cell receptor beta chains follows, all from one sample in a study of regulatory T cells in long-lasting Graves disease. In TCRdb, the multiplex PCR reads were re-called with MiXCR into one record per CDR3 protein. The repertoire holds 350,000 to 450,000 distinct CDR3 sequences, approximately 15% seen once, with approximately 15% in the top ten. This sample was shared with a second study, whose subject was T cells in Graves' hyperthyroidism and ophthalmopathy.

This specimen was peripheral blood mononuclear cells (PBMCs), taken at new diagnosis, from a patient treated with antithyroid drugs. The receptors were gathered from a woman aged 30 to 39 with Graves disease. CDR3s include the opening cysteine and the closing phenylalanine or tryptophan. The D gene is left open where the match is weak. For some rows the clone size is stated as once, few or many, or as a class when expanded; others skip it.

CDR3 protein: CASSLETPVGIQYF
CDR3 DNA: TGTGCCAGCAGTTTGGAGACCCCTGTGGGGATTCAGTACTTC
V gene: TRBV28
D gene: NA
clone size: many
J gene: TRBJ2-4

CDR3 protein: CASSFHVYEQYF
CDR3 DNA: TGTGCCAGCAGCTTCCACGTGTACGAGCAGTACTTC
V gene: TRBV7-9
D gene: NA
clone size: NA
J gene: TRBJ2-7

CDR3 protein: CSVGQGLMNTEAFF
CDR3 DNA: TGCAGCGTTGGTCAGGGGTTGATGAACACTGAAGCTTTCTTT
V gene: TRBV29-1
D gene: NA
clone size: few
J gene: TRBJ1-1

CDR3 protein: CASTTSGTGPSYEQYF
CDR3 DNA: TGTGCCAGCACAACTTCCGGGACAGGGCCATCCTACGAGCAGTACTTC
V gene: TRBV28
D gene: TRBD1
clone size: many
J gene: TRBJ2-7

CDR3 protein: CASSYLDTAEAYEQYF
CDR3 DNA: TGTGCCAGCAGTTACCTGGACACGGCTGAGGCTTACGAGCAGTACTTC
V gene: TRBV6-2/TRBV6-3
D gene: NA
clone size: many
J gene: TRBJ2-7

CDR3 protein: CASSVAAGNGNEKLFF
CDR3 DNA: TGTGCCAGCAGCGTAGCGGCAGGTAACGGGAATGAAAAACTGTTTTTT
V gene: TRBV9
D gene: NA
clone size: once
J gene: TRBJ1-4

CDR3 protein: CAISESRPSENTGELFF
CDR3 DNA: TGTGCCATCAGTGAGTCCCGTCCTAGCGAGAACACCGGGGAGCTGTTTTTT
V gene: TRBV10-3
D gene: NA
clone size: many
J gene: TRBJ2-2

CDR3 protein: CASSFDYGYTF
CDR3 DNA: TGTGCCAGCAGTTTCGACTATGGCTACACCTTC
V gene: TRBV28
D gene: NA
clone size: NA
J gene: TRBJ1-2

CDR3 protein: CASSHSVNYGYTF
CDR3 DNA: TGTGCCAGCAGTCACAGCGTTAACTATGGCTACACCTTC
V gene: TRBV12-3/TRBV12-4
D gene: NA
clone size: many
J gene: TRBJ1-2

CDR3 protein: CASSLRRVDKPHYEQYF
CDR3 DNA: TGTGCCAGCAGCTTACGGAGAGTGGACAAACCCCACTACGAGCAGTACTTC
V gene: TRBV7-9
D gene: NA
clone size: NA
J gene: TRBJ2-7

CDR3 protein: CASSTDLNYGYTF
CDR3 DNA: TGTGCCAGTAGCACGGACCTGAACTATGGCTACACCTTC
V gene: TRBV19
D gene: NA
clone size: NA
J gene: TRBJ1-2

CDR3 protein: CASSLEGLDLVNEQFF
CDR3 DNA: TGTGCCAGCAGCTTAGAAGGCCTAGACCTAGTTAATGAGCAGTTCTTC
V gene: TRBV7-2
D gene: NA
clone size: many
J gene: TRBJ2-1

CDR3 protein: CASSLDRGRGNEKLFF
CDR3 DNA: TGTGCCAGCAGTTTGGACAGGGGAAGAGGGAATGAAAAACTGTTTTTT
V gene: TRBV27
D gene: TRBD1
clone size: many
J gene: TRBJ1-4

CDR3 protein: CASSIGPNTGELFF
CDR3 DNA: TGTGCCAGTAGTATCGGTCCCAACACCGGGGAGCTGTTTTTT
V gene: TRBV19
D gene: NA
clone size: NA
J gene: TRBJ2-2

CDR3 protein: CSVDRGQGYTF
CDR3 DNA: TGCAGCGTCGACAGGGGGCAAGGCTACACCTTC
V gene: TRBV29-1
D gene: TRBD1
clone size: NA
J gene: TRBJ1-2

CDR3 protein: CASSPVDRGYEQYF
CDR3 DNA: TGTGCCAGCTCACCTGTGGACAGGGGTTACGAGCAGTACTTC
V gene: TRBV18
D gene: TRBD1
clone size: NA
J gene: TRBJ2-7

CDR3 protein: CASSAGTPHDQTQHF
CDR3 DNA: TGTGCCAGCTCAGCCGGGACACCACACGATCAGACCCAGCATTTT
V gene: TRBV18
D gene: NA
clone size: NA
J gene: TRBJ1-5

CDR3 protein: CASQGTNYEQYF
CDR3 DNA: TGTGCCAGCCAGGGGACCAACTACGAGCAGTACTTC
V gene: TRBV27
D gene: NA
clone size: NA
J gene: TRBJ2-7

CDR3 protein: CASSYFFNYGYTF
CDR3 DNA: TGTGCCAGCAGTTACTTCTTTAACTATGGCTACACCTTC
V gene: TRBV6-5
D gene: NA
clone size: many
J gene: TRBJ1-2

CDR3 protein: CASRGAGEGYNEQFF
CDR3 DNA: TGTGCCAGCAGGGGAGCGGGAGAAGGATACAATGAGCAGTTCTTC
V gene: TRBV6-1
D gene: TRBD2
clone size: many
J gene: TRBJ2-1

CDR3 protein: CASSYSRDGSNEQFF
CDR3 DNA: TGTGCCAGCAGTTACTCGAGGGACGGGAGCAATGAGCAGTTCTTC
V gene: TRBV6-5
D gene: NA
clone size: NA
J gene: TRBJ2-1

CDR3 protein: CASSLGSLGSYEQYF
CDR3 DNA: TGTGCCAGCAGCTTGGGGTCGTTGGGATCCTACGAGCAGTACTTC
V gene: TRBV5-6
D gene: NA
clone size: many
J gene: TRBJ2-7

CDR3 protein: CASSETRTAGVINEQFF
CDR3 DNA: TGTGCCAGCAGTGAAACCCGAACAGCGGGAGTCATCAATGAGCAGTTCTTC
V gene: TRBV2
D gene: TRBD2
clone size: many
J gene: TRBJ2-1

CDR3 protein: CASSYTLNTEAFF
CDR3 DNA: TGTGCCAGTAGTTACACCCTGAACACTGAAGCTTTCTTT
V gene: TRBV19
D gene: NA
clone size: NA
J gene: TRBJ1-1

CDR3 protein: CSASLAGSGYEQYF
CDR3 DNA: TGCAGTGCTAGTTTAGCGGGATCAGGCTACGAGCAGTACTTC
V gene: TRBV20-1
D gene: TRBD2
clone size: few
J gene: TRBJ2-7

CDR3 protein: CASSRLAEDPGELFF
CDR3 DNA: TGTGCCAGCAGCCGACTAGCGGAAGACCCCGGGGAGCTGTTTTTT
V gene: TRBV7-9
D gene: TRBD2
clone size: NA
J gene: TRBJ2-2

CDR3 protein: CASSPPKMGFGETQYF
CDR3 DNA: TGTGCCAGCTCACCACCCAAAATGGGATTTGGGGAGACCCAGTACTTC
V gene: TRBV18
D gene: NA
clone size: many
J gene: TRBJ2-5

CDR3 protein: CASSSRGQGYEQYF
CDR3 DNA: TGTGCCAGCAGTTCAAGGGGGCAAGGCTACGAGCAGTACTTC
V gene: TRBV27
D gene: TRBD1
clone size: few
J gene: TRBJ2-7

CDR3 protein: CASSPGGGSSYEQYF
CDR3 DNA: TGCGCCAGCAGCCCGGGCGGAGGGTCCTCCTACGAGCAGTACTTC
V gene: TRBV5-1
D gene: NA
clone size: NA
J gene: TRBJ2-7

CDR3 protein: CSASRTTNYGYTF
CDR3 DNA: TGCAGTGCTAGCAGGACCACTAACTATGGCTACACCTTC
V gene: TRBV20-1
D gene: NA
clone size: many
J gene: TRBJ1-2

CDR3 protein: CASSITGPGNTIYF
CDR3 DNA: TGTGCCAGTAGTATAACAGGGCCTGGAAACACCATATATTTT
V gene: TRBV19
D gene: NA
clone size: NA
J gene: TRBJ1-3

CDR3 protein: CASSPLAGGPEQYF
CDR3 DNA: TGTGCCAGCAGCCCCTTAGCGGGAGGGCCCGAGCAGTACTTC
V gene: TRBV11-2
D gene: TRBD2
clone size: many
J gene: TRBJ2-7

CDR3 protein: CASSNSGPYEQYF
CDR3 DNA: TGTGCCAGCAGCAATAGCGGGCCCTACGAGCAGTACTTC
V gene: TRBV7-2
D gene: TRBD2
clone size: many
J gene: TRBJ2-7

CDR3 protein: CASIPTSGLGRTDTQYF
CDR3 DNA: TGTGCCAGCATCCCGACTAGCGGGCTAGGTCGCACAGATACGCAGTATTTT
V gene: TRBV12-3/TRBV12-4
D gene: TRBD2
clone size: NA
J gene: TRBJ2-3

CDR3 protein: CASSLGPGGPTDTQYF
CDR3 DNA: TGTGCCAGCAGCCTCGGGCCGGGAGGGCCAACAGATACGCAGTATTTT
V gene: TRBV3-1
D gene: TRBD2
clone size: few
J gene: TRBJ2-3

CDR3 protein: CSARDGGWLDTQYF
CDR3 DNA: TGCAGTGCTAGAGATGGGGGATGGTTGGATACGCAGTATTTT
V gene: TRBV20-1
D gene: NA
clone size: many
J gene: TRBJ2-3

CDR3 protein: CASSLRQNNSPLHF
CDR3 DNA: TGCGCCAGCAGCTTGCGTCAGAACAATTCACCCCTCCACTTT
V gene: TRBV5-1
D gene: NA
clone size: many
J gene: TRBJ1-6

CDR3 protein: CSATTGVVEEQFF
CDR3 DNA: TGCAGTGCCACCACAGGGGTGGTCGAGGAGCAGTTCTTC
V gene: TRBV20-1
D gene: TRBD1
clone size: NA
J gene: TRBJ2-1

CDR3 protein: CSAGTGRNEQFF
CDR3 DNA: TGCAGTGCCGGGACAGGGAGAAATGAGCAGTTCTTC
V gene: TRBV20-1
D gene: TRBD1
clone size: NA
J gene: TRBJ2-1

CDR3 protein: CAWSSGSPGELFF
CDR3 DNA: TGTGCCTGGAGTTCGGGGAGTCCCGGGGAGCTGTTTTTT
V gene: TRBV30
D gene: NA
clone size: NA
J gene: TRBJ2-2

CDR3 protein: CASSLTGLDEQFF
CDR3 DNA: TGCGCCAGCAGCTTGACAGGTCTGGATGAGCAGTTCTTC
V gene: TRBV5-1
D gene: NA
clone size: many
J gene: TRBJ2-1

CDR3 protein: CASSPPRTENYEQYF
CDR3 DNA: TGTGCCAGCTCACCACCGCGGACAGAAAACTACGAGCAGTACTTC
V gene: TRBV18
D gene: NA
clone size: NA
J gene: TRBJ2-7

CDR3 protein: CATSGIVSSGANVLTF
CDR3 DNA: TGTGCCACCAGCGGAATCGTGAGCTCTGGGGCCAACGTCCTGACTTTC
V gene: TRBV15
D gene: NA
clone size: few
J gene: TRBJ2-6